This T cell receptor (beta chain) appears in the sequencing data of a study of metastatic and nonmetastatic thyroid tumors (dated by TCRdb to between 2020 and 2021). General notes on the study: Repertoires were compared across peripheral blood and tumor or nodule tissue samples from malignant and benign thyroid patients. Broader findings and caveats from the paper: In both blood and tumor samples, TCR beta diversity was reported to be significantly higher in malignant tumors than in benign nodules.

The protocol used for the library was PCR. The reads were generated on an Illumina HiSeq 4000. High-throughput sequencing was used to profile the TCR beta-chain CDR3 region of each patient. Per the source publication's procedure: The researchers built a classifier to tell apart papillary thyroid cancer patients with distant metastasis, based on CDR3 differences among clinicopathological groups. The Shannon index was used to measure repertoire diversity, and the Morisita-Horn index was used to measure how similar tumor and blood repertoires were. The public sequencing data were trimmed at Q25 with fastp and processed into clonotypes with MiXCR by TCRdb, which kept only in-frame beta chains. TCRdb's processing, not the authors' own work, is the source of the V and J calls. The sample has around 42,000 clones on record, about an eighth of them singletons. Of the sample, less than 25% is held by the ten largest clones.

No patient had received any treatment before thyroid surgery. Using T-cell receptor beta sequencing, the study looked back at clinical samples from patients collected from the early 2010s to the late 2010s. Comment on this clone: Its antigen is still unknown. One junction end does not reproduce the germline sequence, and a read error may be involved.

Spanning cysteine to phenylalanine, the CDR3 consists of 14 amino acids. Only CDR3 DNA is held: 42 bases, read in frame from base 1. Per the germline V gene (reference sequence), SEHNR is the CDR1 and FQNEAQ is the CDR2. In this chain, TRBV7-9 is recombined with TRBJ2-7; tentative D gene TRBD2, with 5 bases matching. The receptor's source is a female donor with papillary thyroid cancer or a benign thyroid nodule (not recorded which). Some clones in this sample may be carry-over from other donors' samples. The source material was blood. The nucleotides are TGTGCCAGCAGCTTAGCAGCGGTAGGGATCGAGCATTACTTC. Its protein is CASSLAAVGIEHYF.